This TCR beta chain appears in the sequencing data of a study of blood T cells in healthy people across ages (dated by TCRdb to 2014 to 2015). Describing the broader study: In model experiments, template switching captured roughly one uniquely barcoded TCR beta cDNA molecule for every two T cells. Age-related changes in TCR beta repertoire diversity were measured in the study by deep sequencing normalized with unique cDNA molecular identifiers. The donors were divided into four age groups: young (average around 15 years), middle-aged (approximately 39), aged (approximately 64) and long-lived (about 80). To avoid experimental bias, donors of different ages were distributed randomly across sequencing lanes. For two donors (one aged 18 to 29 and one aged 80 or older), the study analyzed two additional independent replicas of 1 million unique cDNA reads from the same blood draw. Beyond this particular receptor, the publication reports: Compared with the aged group, the long-lived group had more naive CD4+ T cells, fewer expanded clones and increased TCR diversity, a pattern suggesting age selection. Estimates of total diversity from one million sequenced T cells were regarded as lower bounds and underestimates. Conclusive comparison of naive and antigen-experienced compartments was prevented by the profiling of bulk unsorted PBMCs. A strong correlation was found between observed TCR beta diversity and the percentage of naive T cells measured by flow cytometry. Donor CMV infection status was unknown, potentially confounding age-related changes in expanded clonotypes. Observed TCR beta diversity per million T cells fell roughly linearly with age, and a significant reduction was already apparent by age around 40.

Spanning cysteine to phenylalanine, the CDR3 consists of 13 amino acids. Left in the record is the CDR3 DNA by itself, 39 bases read in frame from the first base. V and J are truncated by 4 bases and 2 bases respectively, leaving an intervening sequence of 8 bases. As encoded in the germline V gene (reference sequence), CDR1 is LGHDT while CDR2 is YNNKEL. The library was made by 5' RACE. Sequencing relied on an Illumina HiSeq 2500. A second PCR of about 7 to 12 cycles was run with a J-beta primer mix and a sample-barcoded 5' primer. A unique molecular identifier was introduced onto each TCR beta cDNA molecule by a template-switch 5' adaptor carrying 12 random nucleotides. Each sample yielded at least 2.5 million CDR3-containing paired-end reads. The Mint cDNA synthesis kit, primed by a TRBC-specific oligonucleotide, was used to synthesize first-strand cDNA from all RNA. All cDNA was treated with uracil-DNA glycosylase and then went through a first 18-cycle PCR with the universal primers M1SS and BC2_uni_R. In the authors' own workflow: For normalization, 1 million high-quality reads, each with a distinct molecular identifier, were randomly selected from each sample. Reads sharing molecular identifiers were discarded rather than binned into consensus sequences. MiTCR, with a Q25 quality threshold and the strictest error-elimination algorithm, was used for CDR3 identification, clonotype clustering and error correction. A nonparametric unseen species model using Euler transformation provided a lower-bound estimate of total TCR beta diversity. TCRdb reprocessing: public reads trimmed at Q25 with fastp, clones called with MiXCR, in-frame beta chains kept. Entries that share a CDR3 protein sequence are merged under the most common genes and DNA. TCRdb, not the authors, supplied the V and J calls. Across this sample there are more than 1.4 million distinct CDR3 sequences, with roughly 40% seen only once. The ten largest clones take up roughly 7.7% of the sample.

As to this clonotype: Its cognate antigen has yet to be identified. Within one base of it there is no much larger clone, and no base qualities were kept.

The 40 or so donors, aged about 6 to 95 years, were systemically healthy Caucasian individuals from Russia. Around 10 milliliters of peripheral blood were collected from each donor into EDTA-treated Vacutainer tubes. Ficoll-Paque density-gradient centrifugation was used to isolate PBMCs, with at least 6 million obtained per sample. Trizol reagent was used to extract total RNA from the PBMCs, yielding at least 5.5 micrograms per sample. Naive CD45RAhigh/CD27high T cell percentages were measured by flow cytometry on a PBMC aliquot from every donor. The sequence was obtained from a woman aged 18-30 years in good health. Sequences were obtained from blood. This chain joins TRBV3-1 to TRBJ2-5; a confident D gene designation cannot be given. The CDR3 in this case is CASSPRLQETQYF. The DNA sequence is TGTGCCAGCAGCCCCCGCCTTCAAGAGACCCAGTACTTC.